This T cell receptor beta chain was captured in a study listed by TCRdb under 2016. CDR1 and CDR2 are read off the germline V gene as MGHDK and SYGVNS. Relative to germline, V is missing 8 bases and J is missing 7 bases, with 13 bases of the junction outside any gene match. The cysteine opens and the phenylalanine closes a CDR3 of 15 amino acids. The entry retains the CDR3 DNA only, 45 bases that are in frame from base 1. This clonotype has more than one count but fewer than ten. This clone's antigen is unknown. There are no base qualities to consult, and no much larger clone falls within one base. The receptor library was made with RT-PCR. Sequenced on an Illumina MiSeq. TCRdb ran its own pipeline on the public reads, namely fastp trimming at Q25 and MiXCR clone calling, and kept in-frame beta chains. Each entry merges the rows of one CDR3 protein and shows their most common DNA and genes. For this sample there are more than 550,000 distinct CDR3 sequences; more than 13% appear just once. The ten largest clones take up 3.6% of the sample.

Recombination connected TRBV25-1 to TRBJ2-1, with 8 central nucleotides matching TRBD1. This clonotype was obtained from a female donor in good health, serving as a healthy control. The sample consisted of memory CD4+ T cells from blood. CDR3 protein: CASRPSTGVENEQFF. The nucleotide sequence reads TGTGCCAGCCGCCCGTCGACAGGGGTGGAGAATGAGCAGTTCTTC.